This T cell receptor beta chain was retrieved from a study of blood T cell repertoires in COVID-19. Whole-study context: Specimens from acute and convalescent COVID-19 originated in the United States, Italy and Spain. PBMCs, B-cell-depleted T cells, or T cells were the source of the cDNA or gDNA that made up the material.

This CDR3 is built from 18 residues. J gave up 7 bases and V 1 base, and 15 bases lay outside the gene matches. Germline V CDR1 and CDR2: MNHNS, SASEGT. This table comes from immunoSEQ multiplex PCR, and its TCRdb copy is limited to in-frame clones, with some not included. The table records about 280,000 clones, roughly four fifths of them present only once. This clone has only a few counts. The V gene is TRBV6-1, the J gene TRBJ2-3; 9 bases are shared with TRBD1. This TCR came from a woman between 45 and 60 years old who had recovered from COVID-19. The specimen was peripheral blood. The CDR3 loop reads CASSEGPGTGIGGNTQYF. The CDR3 DNA reads as TGTGCCAGCAGTGAAGGCCCCGGGACAGGGATTGGCGGTAATACGCAGTATTTT.